Listed below are T cell receptor beta chains from one sample, sequenced in a study of cytomegalovirus exposure and HLA in healthy donors. TCRdb keeps only in-frame clones here, not all; method: immunoSEQ multiplex PCR. This sample has 150,000 to 200,000 clones, with roughly two thirds found just once. Sequenced input: PBMCs. These receptors were taken from a woman under 30 in good health and CMV-seropositive. Each CDR3 is given with its conserved first and last residue. D genes are given only for firm matches. Size values are once, few and many counts, or a class for expanded clones, and some rows have none.

j_call v_call d_call clone_size cdr3_aa cdr3_nt
TRBJ2-7 TRBV27 TRBD1 . CASSYQGASYEQYF TGTGCCAGCAGTTATCAGGGGGCCTCCTACGAGCAGTACTTC
TRBJ1-5 TRBV28 . few CASSVTTGGQPQHF TGTGCCAGCAGTGTAACCACGGGGGGTCAGCCCCAGCATTTT
TRBJ2-7 TRBV9 TRBD1 . CASSSGQARRSYEQYF TGTGCCAGCAGCTCGGGACAGGCCCGACGTTCCTACGAGCAGTACTTC
TRBJ1-6 TRBV6-5 . . CASSYREQGNSPLHF TGTGCCAGCAGTTACAGGGAACAGGGTAATTCCCCCCTCCACTTT
TRBJ1-3 TRBV6-5 TRBD1 . CASSYQGAGGNTIYF TGTGCCAGCAGTTACCAGGGGGCCGGTGGAAACACCATATATTTT
TRBJ2-3 TRBV28 . . CASSPPGITSTDTQYF TGTGCCAGCAGTCCCCCCGGGATTACTAGCACAGATACGCAGTATTTT
TRBJ1-1 TRBV5-1 . . CASSPVGGTEAFF TGCGCCAGCTCCCCGGTCGGGGGAACTGAAGCTTTCTTT
TRBJ1-1 TRBV7-9 . . CASSFSTGLNTEAFF TGTGCCAGCAGCTTTTCGACAGGTTTGAACACTGAAGCTTTCTTT
TRBJ1-1 TRBV27 TRBD1 few CASSPRTGSTEAFF TGTGCCAGCAGTCCCCGGACAGGGAGCACTGAAGCTTTCTTT
TRBJ1-4 TRBV10-1 . . CASSEARRGEKLFF TGCGCCAGCAGTGAGGCCAGAAGGGGAGAAAAACTGTTTTTT
TRBJ1-5 TRBV30 . few CAWSPGNSNQPQHF TGTGCCTGGAGTCCGGGAAATAGCAATCAGCCCCAGCATTTT
TRBJ1-1 TRBV6-5 . . CASSTNGKDTEAFF TGTGCCAGCTCGACTAATGGTAAGGACACTGAAGCTTTCTTT
TRBJ2-2 TRBV7-8 . . CASSSVPEVPTGELFF TGTGCCAGCAGCTCCGTCCCGGAGGTCCCTACCGGGGAGCTGTTTTTT
TRBJ2-3 TRBV5-1 TRBD1 . CASSFRDRNTDTQYF TGCGCCAGCAGCTTCCGGGACAGGAACACAGATACGCAGTATTTT
TRBJ1-2 TRBV28 TRBD1 few CASSFAGQESYGYTF TGTGCCAGCAGTTTCGCGGGACAGGAATCCTATGGCTACACCTTC
TRBJ2-7 TRBV7-3 TRBD2 . CASSLGLAASYEQYF TGTGCCAGCAGCTTAGGGCTAGCGGCCTCCTACGAGCAGTACTTC
TRBJ2-7 TRBV11-2 . once CASSSPESGSYEQYF TGTGCCAGCAGCTCCCCGGAGAGCGGATCCTACGAGCAGTACTTC
TRBJ2-3 TRBV6-5 . . CASSYFTGRTDTQYF TGTGCCAGCAGTTACTTCACAGGGCGCACAGATACGCAGTATTTT
TRBJ1-1 TRBV5-4 . few CASRLTGNTEAFF TGTGCCAGCAGACTGACAGGGAACACTGAAGCTTTCTTT
TRBJ1-1 TRBV2 TRBD1 . CASWTGVNTEAFF TGTGCCAGTTGGACAGGGGTGAACACTGAAGCTTTCTTT
TRBJ2-7 TRBV2 TRBD1 . CASRYRTGVIEQYF TGTGCCAGCAGGTACCGGACAGGGGTTATAGAGCAGTACTTC
TRBJ2-3 TRBV5-6 . few CASSFLTGGTDTQYF TGTGCCAGCAGCTTTTTGACGGGAGGCACAGATACGCAGTATTTT
TRBJ2-1 TRBV5-1 TRBD2 . CASTTGTRIDEQFF TGCGCCAGCACCACCGGGACTAGAATCGATGAGCAGTTCTTC